This is a list of T cell receptor beta chains from one sample in a study of blood T cells in healthy people across ages. One entry per CDR3 protein, called by TCRdb with MiXCR from the 5' RACE reads. This repertoire shows 1 million to 1.2 million distinct CDR3 sequences, roughly two fifths found once; its top ten account for over 10%. Sequencing was performed on blood. The receptors shown here come from a man in his late teens or twenties in good health. The CDR3 runs from the conserved cysteine through the conserved F or W. Each record gives: CDR3 length, J gene, V gene, clone size, D gene, CDR3 DNA, CDR3 protein. A D gene is named only where the DNA matches it firmly. Clone size is stated in some rows and not others, as once, few, many or a class when expanded.

13,TRBJ2-3,TRBV30,-,-,TGTGCCTGGAGTGCCTGGCAAACAGATACGCAGTATTTT,CAWSAWQTDTQYF
15,TRBJ1-6,TRBV5-1,-,-,TGCGCCAGCAGCTTGGCCAGGGACCTTAATTCACCCCCCCACTTT,CASSLARDLNSPPHF
15,TRBJ2-7,TRBV10-3,-,TRBD2,TGTGCCATCAGTGTAAGGTCCGCGCCGGGAGGTGAGCAGTACTTC,CAISVRSAPGGEQYF
15,TRBJ2-1,TRBV20-1,many,-,TGCAGTGCCCCGAATTCCGGGGCACCTTACAATGAGCAGTTCTTC,CSAPNSGAPYNEQFF
15,TRBJ1-2,TRBV11-2,-,-,TGTGCCAGCAGCTTAGGTACAGCTTCCAGCTATGGCTACACCTTC,CASSLGTASSYGYTF
16,TRBJ1-6,TRBV20-1,few,TRBD1,TGCAGTGCCACCCCCTCATGGGACAGGGAGAATTCACCCCTCCACTTT,CSATPSWDRENSPLHF
15,TRBJ1-6,TRBV7-6,-,-,TGTGCCAGCAGCCAAAACGGGCCACAAAATTCACCCCTCCACTTT,CASSQNGPQNSPLHF
16,TRBJ1-1,TRBV5-1,-,TRBD1,TGCGTCAGCAGCTTGGCCGTCGGGACAGGGAACACTGAAGCTTTCTTT,CVSSLAVGTGNTEAFF
14,TRBJ1-2,TRBV27,few,TRBD1,TGTGCCAGCAGCCCGGGGACAGTTTTCTATGGCTACACCTTC,CASSPGTVFYGYTF
15,TRBJ2-5,TRBV5-6,few,-,TGTGCCAGCGTTCCGGGACGGTCGTACCAAGAGACCCAGTACTTC,CASVPGRSYQETQYF
15,TRBJ2-1,TRBV24-1,-,-,TGTGCCACCAGTGATCCCTTCGGACGGGGAAATGAGCAGTTCTTC,CATSDPFGRGNEQFF
11,TRBJ1-1,TRBV10-3,few,TRBD1,TGTGCCATCAGTGGGACAGGCGAAGCTTTCTTT,CAISGTGEAFF
15,TRBJ2-5,TRBV5-1,-,TRBD2,TGCGCCAGCAGCTTTGAAGGGGAGGGCGTAGAGACCCAGTACTTC,CASSFEGEGVETQYF
15,TRBJ2-2,TRBV20-1,-,-,TGCAGTGCTAGAGATGAAACCGGGAGAACCGGGGAGCTGTTTTTT,CSARDETGRTGELFF
15,TRBJ2-7,TRBV9,few,TRBD1,TGTGCCAGCAGCTTCGACGGGACAGAGGACAATGAGCAGTACTTC,CASSFDGTEDNEQYF
14,TRBJ2-7,TRBV12-3/TRBV12-4,-,-,TGTGCCAGCAGGCCAGTGAGCTCCTACAATGAGCAGTACTTC,CASRPVSSYNEQYF
16,TRBJ1-5,TRBV6-2/TRBV6-3,few,-,TGTGCCAGCAGTTACTCGGGATTCCGGGGCAATCAGCCCCAGCATTTT,CASSYSGFRGNQPQHF
15,TRBJ1-2,TRBV6-1,-,TRBD1,TGTGCCAGCAGTACCCGACAGGGGACTAACTATGGCTACACCTTC,CASSTRQGTNYGYTF
14,TRBJ2-5,TRBV6-6,-,-,TGTGCCAGCAGTAACCCACGGTCGGAGGAGACCCAGTACTTC,CASSNPRSEETQYF
11,TRBJ1-1,TRBV29-1,few,-,TGCAGCGGCCGACTGAACACTGAAGCTTTCTTT,CSGRLNTEAFF
16,TRBJ2-1,TRBV11-1,-,TRBD2,TGTGCCAGCAGCCCGTCCGGGACTAGCGGGGAGTATGAGCAGTTCTTC,CASSPSGTSGEYEQFF
14,TRBJ2-3,TRBV29-1,-,TRBD2,TGCAGCGGCCGACGAGCGGGGGGTCAAGATACGCAGTATTTT,CSGRRAGGQDTQYF
13,TRBJ1-1,TRBV6-2/TRBV6-3,once,-,TGTGCCAGCAGTTACGGGGGTTTTGCTGAAGCTTTCTTT,CASSYGGFAEAFF
17,TRBJ1-6,TRBV6-6,few,-,TGTGCCAGCAGTTACTCACGTTCTCAGTACTACAATTCACCCCTCCACTTT,CASSYSRSQYYNSPLHF
13,TRBJ2-1,TRBV7-2,-,-,TGTGCCAGCAGCGGGGGTACGGGAAATGAGCAGTTCTTC,CASSGGTGNEQFF
15,TRBJ1-3,TRBV7-9,-,-,TGTGCCAGCAGCGGGACAAGAATCTCTGGAAACACCATATATTTT,CASSGTRISGNTIYF
13,TRBJ1-1,TRBV7-2,many,-,TGTGCCAGCAGCGTAGAACAGTACACTGAAGCTTTCTTT,CASSVEQYTEAFF
13,TRBJ1-1,TRBV11-3,few,-,TGTGCCAGCAGCTTTTTTTCGGGGACTGAAGCTTTCTTT,CASSFFSGTEAFF
14,TRBJ1-5,TRBV7-9,many,-,TGTGCCAGCAGCTTAGCGGGGCCTAATCAGCCCCAGCATTTT,CASSLAGPNQPQHF
16,TRBJ1-4,TRBV10-3,few,-,TGTGCCATCAGTGAGAACCTCGGAGCAACTAATGAAAAACTGTTTTTT,CAISENLGATNEKLFF
17,TRBJ1-1,TRBV7-9,-,-,TGTGCCAGCAGCTTAGTAGAGGTCGGGGGTGGTGACACTGAAGCTTTCTTT,CASSLVEVGGGDTEAFF
13,TRBJ2-1,TRBV19,few,-,TGTGCCAGTAGTATTTCCACCTACAATGAGCAGTTCTTC,CASSISTYNEQFF
14,TRBJ1-2,TRBV28,-,-,TGTGCCAGCAGTCGTACCCAGGGGCGGGATGGCTACACCTTC,CASSRTQGRDGYTF
15,TRBJ2-1,TRBV11-2,-,-,TGTGCCAGCAGCTTAAGCGGTCCTGTCGGGAATGGGCAGTTCTTC,CASSLSGPVGNGQFF
17,TRBJ2-1,TRBV5-1,-,TRBD1,TGCGCCAGCAGCTTAGCGAAATGGACAGGGTCCTACAATGAGCAGTTCTTC,CASSLAKWTGSYNEQFF
15,TRBJ2-2,TRBV4-1,-,-,TGCGCCAGCAGCCATCACGGGACGAACACCGGGGAGCTGTTTTTT,CASSHHGTNTGELFF
9,TRBJ1-2,TRBV20-1,many,-,TGCAGTGCTAACTATGGCTACACCTTC,CSANYGYTF
14,TRBJ2-5,TRBV7-2,-,-,TGTACCAGCAGCCGGACTCGATCACAAGAGACCCAGTACTTC,CTSSRTRSQETQYF
16,TRBJ2-1,TRBV6-5,-,-,TGTGCCGGCAGTTACTCGCCCAGGGAGTCATACAATGAGCAGTTCTTC,CAGSYSPRESYNEQFF
16,TRBJ1-5,TRBV4-2,-,-,TGTGCCAGCAGCCAAGATAAGCCCAGGGGCGGTCAGCCCCAGCATTTT,CASSQDKPRGGQPQHF
15,TRBJ1-2,TRBV28,-,TRBD1,TGTGCCAGCAGCCCGACAGGGGAGCGGTCCTATGGCTACACCTTC,CASSPTGERSYGYTF
13,TRBJ2-7,TRBV27,few,-,TGTGCCAGCAGTTACGGCAGACCCTACGAGCAGTACTTC,CASSYGRPYEQYF
15,TRBJ2-7,TRBV5-6,few,-,TGTGCCAGCAGCCTGGACGCTCCGTCCTACAATGAGCAGTACTTC,CASSLDAPSYNEQYF
14,TRBJ2-7,TRBV14,-,-,TGTGCCAGCAGCCAAGTTCGGGGCGTGAATGAGCAGTACTTC,CASSQVRGVNEQYF
16,TRBJ1-5,TRBV15,-,-,TGTGCCACCAGCAGAGATGTAGGGGGGGACAATCAGCCCCAGCATTTT,CATSRDVGGDNQPQHF
16,TRBJ1-3,TRBV9,-,-,TGTGCCAGCAGCGTAGAACCGGCCCACTCTGGAAACACCATATATTTT,CASSVEPAHSGNTIYF
17,TRBJ1-2,TRBV3-1,-,TRBD1,TGTGCCAGCAGCCAAGTACGGATGGACAGGAGGACCTATGGCTACACCTTC,CASSQVRMDRRTYGYTF
16,TRBJ2-3,TRBV9,few,-,TGTGCCAGCAGCCGCTCAGGGGGGGGGCCCACAGATACGCAGTATTTT,CASSRSGGGPTDTQYF
13,TRBJ1-1,TRBV6-6,few,-,TGTGCCAGCCTTGACCCCCGGGAGGGTGAAGCTTTCTTT,CASLDPREGEAFF